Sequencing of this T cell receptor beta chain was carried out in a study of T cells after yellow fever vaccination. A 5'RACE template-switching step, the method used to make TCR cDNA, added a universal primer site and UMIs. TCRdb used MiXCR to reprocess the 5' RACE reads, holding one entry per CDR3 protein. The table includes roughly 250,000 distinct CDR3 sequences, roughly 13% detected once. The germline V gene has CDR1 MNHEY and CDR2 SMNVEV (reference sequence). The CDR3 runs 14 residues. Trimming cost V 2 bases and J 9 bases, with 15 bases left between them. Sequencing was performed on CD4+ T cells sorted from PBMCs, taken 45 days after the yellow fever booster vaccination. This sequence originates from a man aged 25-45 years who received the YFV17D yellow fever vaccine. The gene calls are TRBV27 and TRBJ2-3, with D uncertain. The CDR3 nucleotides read TGTGCCAGCAGTTTAAATACCCCGGTAAACACGCAGTATTTT. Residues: CASSLNTPVNTQYF.